Below are 7 T cell receptor beta chains sequenced from a single sample in a study of identical twins. TCRdb re-called the 5' RACE reads with MiXCR, one entry per CDR3 protein. The table lists 420,000 or so distinct CDR3 sequences, approximately 17% of them singletons. Sequencing was carried out using naive T cells sorted from blood. All receptors come from a man over 45 in good health.

This clonotype was picked up a small number of times. This chain connects TRBV11-2 to TRBJ2-1; TRBD2 aligns across 11 bases. This CDR3 contains 20 residues. Germline CDR1 reads SGHAT; CDR2 reads FQNNGV. Trimming cost V 1 base and J 0 bases; bases outside gene matches: 11. DNA of the CDR3: TGTGCCAGCAGCTTAGGGGGTCAGGCTAGCGGGAGGAGCTCCTACAATGAGCAGTTCTTC. Its protein product is CASSLGGQASGRSSYNEQFF.

This clonotype was seen at least ten times. This chain connects TRBV10-3 to TRBJ1-5, with TRBD1 as a possible D gene (5 bases). Trimming removed 8 bases from V and 3 bases from J, with 11 bases in between. Germline V gene data show CDR1 as ENHRY and CDR2 as SYGVKD. This CDR3 is 13 amino acids long. The CDR3 protein is CAISGAVNQPQHF. Written as DNA, the CDR3 is TGTGCCATCTCTGGGGCAGTCAATCAGCCCCAGCATTTT.

This clonotype was counted only a few times. This sequence joins TRBV12-3 or TRBV12-4 and TRBJ2-5; D may be TRBD1 (6 bases). The CDR3 totals 14 residues. V was cut by 6 bases and J by 3 bases, with 14 bases left in between. The CDR3 DNA reads as TGTGCCAGCAGCCCGACAGGACCAAAAGAGACCCAGTACTTC. This codes for CASSPTGPKETQYF.

This clonotype was seen many times. The chain combines TRBV5-1 with TRBJ2-1; TRBD2 matches at 12 bases. This CDR3 is 16 amino acids long. Looked up from germline, CDR1 is SGHRS and CDR2 is YFSETQ. V dropped 3 bases and J dropped 4; count of bases not matched to a gene: 5. CDR3 residues: CASSSGLAGLYNEQFF. CDR3 coding DNA: TGCGCCAGCAGCTCCGGACTAGCGGGGTTATACAATGAGCAGTTCTTC.

V and J are TRBV7-2 and TRBJ2-3; tentatively, D is TRBD1 (7 bases). CDR3 size: 17 residues. The V end lost 6 bases, the J end lost 0 bases, and 19 bases lay between the germline ends. Germline assignment: CDR1 SGHTA and CDR2 FQGNSA. CDR3 loop: CASSVRGSGRSTDTQYF. DNA for the CDR3: TGTGCCAGCAGTGTCAGGGGGTCGGGGAGGAGCACAGATACGCAGTATTTT.

The chain combines TRBV14 with TRBJ1-2; 8 bases are a match to TRBD1. Germline V CDR1 and CDR2: SGHDN, FVKESK. There are 15 residues in the CDR3. V lost 4 bases, J lost 4 bases, and 8 bases stayed unmatched. The CDR3 DNA sequence: TGTGCCAGCAGCCGCCGACAGGGGTTCACCTATGGCTACACCTTC. Its protein product is CASSRRQGFTYGYTF.

The genes are TRBV5-6 and TRBJ2-7; 7 bases match TRBD1. The ends lost 0 bases at V and 7 bases at J; junction bases unmatched: 10. Germline CDR1 and CDR2: SGHDT and YYEEEE. The CDR3 sequence is 15 residues long. CDR3 DNA sequence: TGTGCCAGCAGCTTGGAAAGGGGGCGGTCGTGGGAGCAGTACTTC. Translation: CASSLERGRSWEQYF.